This T cell receptor (beta chain) derives from a study of shared clonotypes between healthy human individuals. To note about this clone: The target antigen is unknown.

Study-wide results and caveats: Roughly 4.7% was the fraction of naive CD4 clonotypes found shared across a few donors.

All donors were healthy HIV-negative adults lacking recent acute infections or vaccinations. Assay: immunoSEQ multiplex PCR; the TCRdb copy retains only in-frame clones and omits some. The repertoire holds over a million clones, with 96% as singletons. The source is a man younger than 45 in good health. Sequenced input: naive CD4+ T cells sorted from blood. Subset indicated: CD45RA+ positively selected.

The CDR3 spells CASSPDMGLNQPQHF. CDR3 DNA sequence: TGTGCCAGCAGCCCAGATATGGGGCTAAATCAGCCCCAGCATTTT. The chain employs TRBV6-5 and TRBJ1-5; a weak D match, TRBD1 (5 bases). Germline V gene sequence: CDR1 MNHEY, CDR2 SVGAGI. The CDR3 is 15 amino acids. Trimming left V 6 bases short and J 4 bases short, with 16 bases between.